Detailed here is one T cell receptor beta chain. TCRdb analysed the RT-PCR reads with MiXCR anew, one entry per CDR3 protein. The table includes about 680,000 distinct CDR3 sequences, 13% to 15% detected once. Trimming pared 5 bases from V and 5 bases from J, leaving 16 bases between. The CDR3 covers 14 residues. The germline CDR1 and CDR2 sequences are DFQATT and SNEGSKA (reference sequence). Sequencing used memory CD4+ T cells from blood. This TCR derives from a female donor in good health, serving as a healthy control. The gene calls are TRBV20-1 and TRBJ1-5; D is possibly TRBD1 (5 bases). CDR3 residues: CSAWVGGPHQPQHF. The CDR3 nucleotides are TGCAGTGCTTGGGTGGGGGGTCCGCATCAGCCCCAGCATTTT.